This entry features one T cell receptor (beta chain) sequence. Antigen specificity is unknown. The germline CDR1 and CDR2 sequences are KGHSH and LQKENI. The length of the CDR3 is 14 residues. Trimming cost V 3 bases and J 4 bases; bases outside gene matches: 4. The data were obtained in a study of OX40 agonist ivuxolimab in advanced cancers. About the research overall: Every patient in dose escalation had hepatocellular carcinoma, melanoma, renal cell or head and neck cancer.

General study points: On average, CD8+ T cells showed a greater number of expanded clones than CD4+.

Only in-frame clones appear in the TCRdb table, and some are missing; sequencing was by immunoSEQ multiplex PCR. There are roughly 32,000 clones in the sample; roughly four fifths occur only once, and about 18% lies in the top ten. The rearrangement links TRBV18 to TRBJ1-1, with 8 bases fitting TRBD1. This TCR derives from an adult with an advanced solid tumor such as melanoma, head and neck, liver or kidney cancer. Sequenced here: CD4+ or CD8+ T cells sorted from blood, sampled in a trial of the OX40 agonist ivuxolimab. CDR3 coding DNA: TGTGCCAGCTCACCCCCGACAGGGGTCACTGAAGCTTTCTTT. Encoded protein: CASSPPTGVTEAFF.